The sequence of this TCR beta chain was determined in a study of beta chain features in type 1 diabetes. Overall study context: Healthy donors and patients showed comparable age, gender and cell yields. Sorted cell examination encompassed roughly 110,000,000 cells across all samples. Whole-study findings and limits: The VDJ junctions of type 1 diabetes patients carried fewer insertions and more deletions.

This clone is a singleton in its sample. The antigen is undetermined. The ends lost 4 bases at V and 0 bases at J; junction bases unmatched: 3. This CDR3 comprises 15 residues. The germline gives CDR1 SEHNR, CDR2 FQNEAQ (reference sequence). Cell sorting via CD45RO/CCR7/CD25/CD127/CD95/CD27 was performed to obtain CD4+ naive, central memory, regulatory and stem cell-like memory cells. Since all of the isolated RNA was reverse transcribed, expressed TCRB transcripts were what got sequenced. Data came from immunoSEQ multiplex PCR; TCRdb stores just in-frame clones and leaves some out. There are hundreds of thousands of clones in the sample; approximately 30% occur only once, and around 0.065% lies in the top ten.

The source material was naive CD4+ T cells from blood. V and J are TRBV7-9 and TRBJ2-7; 10 nucleotides line up with TRBD2. The clonotype was recovered from a man younger than 35 in good health. The CDR3 DNA sequence: TGTGCCAGCAGCTGGACTAGCGGCGACTCCTACGAGCAGTACTTC. Translating it yields CASSWTSGDSYEQYF.